These 2 T cell receptor beta chains came from one sample sequenced in a study of blood T cell dynamics during melanoma immunotherapy (dated by TCRdb to 2020 to 2022). The method was the immunoSEQ multiplex PCR assay. TCRdb stores this immuneACCESS table with in-frame sequences only. Part of the clones is absent; in the studies checked, under half of the shortfall reflects unresolved V genes, and no reason is known for the rest. The sample contains around 16,000 clones, about 95% of them found a single time. The ten largest clones represent roughly 0.22% of the sample. Read against the paper, the sample's time point label means: week 3, after first cycle of checkpoint inhibitor. This sample comprised effector memory CD8+ T cells from blood, obtained from a patient treated with checkpoint blockade. The receptors were gathered from a human donor with melanoma.

This clone appeared once. The rearrangement joins TRBV5-4 to TRBJ2-7, with D possibly being TRBD2 (6 bases). Germline-derived CDR1 and CDR2 are SGHNT and YYREEE (reference sequence). V was shortened by 4 bases and J by 2 bases, with 13 bases between the two germline ends. The CDR3 sequence is 14 residues long. The CDR3 reads CASSTLGSPYEQYF. DNA for the CDR3: TGTGCCAGCAGCACCCTCGGGAGCCCCTACGAGCAGTACTTC. The full variable domain, rest sourced from reference TRBV5-4 and TRBJ2-7, is ETGVTQSPTHLIKTRGQQVTLRCSSQSGHNTVSWYQQALGQGPQFIFQYYREEENGRGNFPPRFSGLQFPNYSSELNVNALELDDSALYLCASSTLGSPYEQYFGPGTRLTVT.

This clone was seen just once. The rearrangement joins TRBV11-3 to TRBJ2-1; D not certain. CDR3 length equals 12 residues. Germline values: CDR1 SGHNT, CDR2 YENEEA. Trimming took off 5 bases at V and 5 bases at J, with 7 bases between the two ends. The CDR3 spells CASSPRNNEQFF. In DNA form, the CDR3 reads TGTGCCAGCAGCCCGAGGAACAATGAGCAGTTCTTC.